This TCR beta chain was retrieved from a study of blood T cell repertoires in COVID-19. Study as a whole: Samples taken during acute and convalescent COVID-19 were collected in the United States, Italy and Spain. From T cells, B-cell-depleted T cells, or PBMCs came the material, which was cDNA or gDNA.

This clone was detected only once. Original handling: Researchers report that nucleated cell counts were estimated from reference gene primer amplification. This table comes from immunoSEQ multiplex PCR, and its TCRdb copy is limited to in-frame clones, with some not included. D and trimming were read from the DNA, whereas the V and J calls and clone size are those reported in that table. Counted here are 140,000 to 150,000 clones, over 80% occurring once; the ten biggest clones make up approximately 10%. Symptom resolution, clearance, or two negative PCRs marked the recovered donors of Cohort 3. The germline V and J ends were trimmed by 3 bases and 2 bases, with 12 bases remaining between them. Germline CDR1 reads MNHNS; CDR2 reads SASEGT. The CDR3 has 15 residues.

The rearrangement links TRBV6-1 to TRBJ2-3, with no clear D. The TCR originated in a man between 60 and 70 years old who had recovered from COVID-19. The material sequenced was PBMCs or T cells enriched from blood (not recorded which). The CDR3: CASSDIGRNTDTQYF. Written as DNA, the CDR3 is TGTGCCAGCAGTGACATTGGCCGAAACACAGATACGCAGTATTTT.